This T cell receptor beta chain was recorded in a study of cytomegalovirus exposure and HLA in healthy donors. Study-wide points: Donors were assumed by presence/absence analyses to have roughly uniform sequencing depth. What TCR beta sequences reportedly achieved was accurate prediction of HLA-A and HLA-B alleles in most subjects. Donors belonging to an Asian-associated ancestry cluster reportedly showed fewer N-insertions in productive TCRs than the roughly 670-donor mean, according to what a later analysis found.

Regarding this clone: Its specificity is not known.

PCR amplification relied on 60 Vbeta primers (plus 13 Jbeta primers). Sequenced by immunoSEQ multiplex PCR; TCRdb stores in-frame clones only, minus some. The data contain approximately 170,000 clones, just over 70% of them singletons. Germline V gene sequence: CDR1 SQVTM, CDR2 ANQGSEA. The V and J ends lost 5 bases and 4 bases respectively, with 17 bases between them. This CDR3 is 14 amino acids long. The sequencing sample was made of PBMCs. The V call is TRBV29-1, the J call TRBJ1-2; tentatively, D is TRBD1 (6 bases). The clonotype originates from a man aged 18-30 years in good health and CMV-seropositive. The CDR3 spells CSVSRDTTTYGYTF. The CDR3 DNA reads TGCAGCGTTTCCCGGGACACCACTACCTATGGCTACACCTTC.